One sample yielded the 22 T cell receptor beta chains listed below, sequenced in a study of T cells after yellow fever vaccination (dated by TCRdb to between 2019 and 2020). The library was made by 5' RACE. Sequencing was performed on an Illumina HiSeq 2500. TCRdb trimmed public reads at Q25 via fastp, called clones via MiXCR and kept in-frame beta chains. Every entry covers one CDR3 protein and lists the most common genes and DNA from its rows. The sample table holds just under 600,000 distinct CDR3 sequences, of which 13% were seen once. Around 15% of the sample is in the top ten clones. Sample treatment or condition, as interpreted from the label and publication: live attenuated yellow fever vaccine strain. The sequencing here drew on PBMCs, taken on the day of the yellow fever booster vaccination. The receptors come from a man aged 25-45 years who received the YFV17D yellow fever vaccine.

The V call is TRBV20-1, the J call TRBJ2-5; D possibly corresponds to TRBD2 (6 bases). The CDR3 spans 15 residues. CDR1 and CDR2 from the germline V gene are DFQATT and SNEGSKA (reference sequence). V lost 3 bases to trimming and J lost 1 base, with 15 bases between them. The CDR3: CSARGLPRTQETQYF. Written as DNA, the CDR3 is TGCAGTGCTAGGGGACTCCCTCGGACCCAAGAGACCCAGTACTTC.

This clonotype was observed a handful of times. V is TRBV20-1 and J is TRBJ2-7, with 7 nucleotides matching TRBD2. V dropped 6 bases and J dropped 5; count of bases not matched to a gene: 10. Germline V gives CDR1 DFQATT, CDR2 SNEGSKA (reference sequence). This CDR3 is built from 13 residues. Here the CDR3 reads CSAPSGTKDEQYF. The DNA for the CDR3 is TGCAGTGCCCCCTCCGGGACTAAGGACGAGCAGTACTTC.

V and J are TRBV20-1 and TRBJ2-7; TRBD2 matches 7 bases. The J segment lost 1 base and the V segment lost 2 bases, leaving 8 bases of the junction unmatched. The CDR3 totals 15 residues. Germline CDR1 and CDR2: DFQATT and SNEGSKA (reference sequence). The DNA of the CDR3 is TGCAGTGCTAGAAAACACGGCGGGAGTTCCTACGAGCAGTACTTC. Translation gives CSARKHGGSSYEQYF.

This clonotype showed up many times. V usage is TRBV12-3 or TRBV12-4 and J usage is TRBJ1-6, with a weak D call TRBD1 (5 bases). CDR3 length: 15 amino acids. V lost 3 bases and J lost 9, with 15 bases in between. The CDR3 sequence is CASSFGAGQGSPLHF. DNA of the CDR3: TGTGCCAGCAGTTTTGGTGCAGGGCAGGGTTCACCCCTCCACTTT.

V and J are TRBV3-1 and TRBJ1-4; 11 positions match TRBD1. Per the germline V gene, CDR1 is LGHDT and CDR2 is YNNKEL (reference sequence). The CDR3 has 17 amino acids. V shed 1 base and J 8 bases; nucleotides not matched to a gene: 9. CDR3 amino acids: CASSQAGTGGVAEKLFF. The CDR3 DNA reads TGTGCCAGCAGCCAAGCCGGGACAGGGGGTGTTGCCGAAAAACTGTTTTTT.

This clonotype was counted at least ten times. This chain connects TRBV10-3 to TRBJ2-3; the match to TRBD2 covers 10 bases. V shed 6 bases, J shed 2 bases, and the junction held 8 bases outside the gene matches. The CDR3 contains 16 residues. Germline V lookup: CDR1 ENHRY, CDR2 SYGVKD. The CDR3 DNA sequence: TGTGCCATCAGCACAGATGGACTAGCGGCCACAGATACGCAGTATTTT. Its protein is CAISTDGLAATDTQYF.

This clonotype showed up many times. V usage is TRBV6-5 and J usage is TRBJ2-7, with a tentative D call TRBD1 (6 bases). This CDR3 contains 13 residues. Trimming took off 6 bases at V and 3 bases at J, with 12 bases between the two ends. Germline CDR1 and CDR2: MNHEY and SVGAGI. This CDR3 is CASRRGDNYEQYF. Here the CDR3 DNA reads TGTGCCAGCAGGAGAGGGGACAACTACGAGCAGTACTTC.

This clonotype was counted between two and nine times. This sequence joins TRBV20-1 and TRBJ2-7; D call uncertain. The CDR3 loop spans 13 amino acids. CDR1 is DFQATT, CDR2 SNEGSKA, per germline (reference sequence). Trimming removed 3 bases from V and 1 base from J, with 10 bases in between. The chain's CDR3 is CSARYSWSYEQYF. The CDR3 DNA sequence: TGCAGTGCTAGGTATAGCTGGTCCTACGAGCAGTACTTC.

The CDR3 spells CASRVAWAGAGEQFF. DNA of the CDR3: TGTGCCAGCAGAGTAGCTTGGGCGGGAGCAGGAGAGCAGTTCTTC. The V and J genes are TRBV7-2 and TRBJ2-1; 7 bases line up with TRBD2. The CDR3 is 15 residues long. In germline, CDR1 is SGHTA, CDR2 FQGNSA. The V and J ends lost 6 bases and 10 bases, in that order; junction bases with no gene match: 15.

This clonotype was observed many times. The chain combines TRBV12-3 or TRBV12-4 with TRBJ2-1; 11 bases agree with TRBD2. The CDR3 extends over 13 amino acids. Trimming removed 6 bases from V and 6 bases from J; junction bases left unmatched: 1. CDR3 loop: CASRTSGSNEQFF. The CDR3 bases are TGTGCCAGCAGAACTAGCGGGAGCAATGAGCAGTTCTTC.

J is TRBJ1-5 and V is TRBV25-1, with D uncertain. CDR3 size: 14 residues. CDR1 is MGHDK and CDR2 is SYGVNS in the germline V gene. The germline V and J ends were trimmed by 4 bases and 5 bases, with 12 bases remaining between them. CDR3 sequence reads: CASSVSIEDQPQHF. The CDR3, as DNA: TGTGCCAGCAGTGTGAGCATAGAAGATCAGCCCCAGCATTTT.

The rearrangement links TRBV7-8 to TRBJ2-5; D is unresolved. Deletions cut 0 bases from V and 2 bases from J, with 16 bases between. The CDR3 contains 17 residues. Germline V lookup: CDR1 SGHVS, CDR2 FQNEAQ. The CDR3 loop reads CASSLASVILLQETQYF. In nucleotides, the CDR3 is TGTGCCAGCAGCTTAGCCTCGGTTATACTTTTACAAGAGACCCAGTACTTC.

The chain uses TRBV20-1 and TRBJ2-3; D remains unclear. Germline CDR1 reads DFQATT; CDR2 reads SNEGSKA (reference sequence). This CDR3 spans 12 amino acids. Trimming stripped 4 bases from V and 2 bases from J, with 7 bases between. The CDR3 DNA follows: TGCAGTGCTACATCGGTCACAGATACGCAGTATTTT. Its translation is CSATSVTDTQYF.

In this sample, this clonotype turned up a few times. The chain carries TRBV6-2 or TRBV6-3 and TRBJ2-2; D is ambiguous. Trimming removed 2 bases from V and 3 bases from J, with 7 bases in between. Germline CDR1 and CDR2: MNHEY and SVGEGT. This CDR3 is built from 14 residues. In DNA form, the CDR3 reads TGTGCCAGCAGTTACACGCATTACACCGGGGAGCTGTTTTTT. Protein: CASSYTHYTGELFF.

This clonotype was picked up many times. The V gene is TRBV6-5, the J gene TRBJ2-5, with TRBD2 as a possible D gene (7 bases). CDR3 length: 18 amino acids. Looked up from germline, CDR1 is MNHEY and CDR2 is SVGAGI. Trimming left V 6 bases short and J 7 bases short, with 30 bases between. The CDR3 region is CASSPLAFGGGGSGTQYF. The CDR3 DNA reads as TGTGCCAGCAGCCCATTGGCCTTTGGGGGGGGCGGATCGGGGACCCAGTACTTC.

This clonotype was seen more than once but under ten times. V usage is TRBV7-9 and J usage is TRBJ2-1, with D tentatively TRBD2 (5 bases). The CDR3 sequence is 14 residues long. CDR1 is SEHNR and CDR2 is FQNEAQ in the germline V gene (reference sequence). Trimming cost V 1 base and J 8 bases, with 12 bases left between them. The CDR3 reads CASSLGLSGDEQFF. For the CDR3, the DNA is TGTGCCAGCAGCTTAGGACTATCGGGTGATGAGCAGTTCTTC.

DNA of the CDR3: TGCAGTGCTACCCAGGGGTGGGCTGAAGCTTTCTTT. Its translation: CSATQGWAEAFF. The V call is TRBV20-1, the J call TRBJ1-1; maybe TRBD1 (6 bases). The CDR3 extends over 12 amino acids. Looked up from germline, CDR1 is DFQATT and CDR2 is SNEGSKA (reference sequence). The V end was cut by 4 bases, the J end by 6 bases, with 12 bases between.

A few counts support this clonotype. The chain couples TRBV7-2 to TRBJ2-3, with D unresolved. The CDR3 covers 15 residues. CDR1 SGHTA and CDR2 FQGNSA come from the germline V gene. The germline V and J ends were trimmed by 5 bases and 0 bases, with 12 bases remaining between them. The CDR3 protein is CASSRADFSTDTQYF. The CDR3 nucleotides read TGTGCCAGCAGCCGGGCTGACTTTAGCACAGATACGCAGTATTTT. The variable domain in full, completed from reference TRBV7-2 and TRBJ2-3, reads GAGVSQSPSNKVTEKGKDVELRCDPISGHTALYWYRQSLGQGLEFLIYFQGNSAPDKSGLPSDRFSAERTGGSVSTLTIQRTQQEDSAVYLCASSRADFSTDTQYFGPGTRLTVL.

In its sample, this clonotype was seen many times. The CDR3 protein is CASSLTRDEQYF. The CDR3 DNA reads TGTGCCAGCAGTTTAACCAGGGACGAGCAGTACTTC. V and J are TRBV12-3 or TRBV12-4 and TRBJ2-7, with D possibly TRBD1 on 5 matching bases. The CDR3 length is 12 residues. V was clipped by 2 bases and J by 5 bases, with 7 bases between them.

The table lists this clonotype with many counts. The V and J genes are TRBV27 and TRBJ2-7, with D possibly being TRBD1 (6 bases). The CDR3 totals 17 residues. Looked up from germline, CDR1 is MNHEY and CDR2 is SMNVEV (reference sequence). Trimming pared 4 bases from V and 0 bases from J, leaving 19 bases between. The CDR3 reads CASSSGWGLKSSYEQYF. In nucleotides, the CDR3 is TGTGCCAGCAGTTCCGGCTGGGGGCTCAAAAGCTCCTACGAGCAGTACTTC.

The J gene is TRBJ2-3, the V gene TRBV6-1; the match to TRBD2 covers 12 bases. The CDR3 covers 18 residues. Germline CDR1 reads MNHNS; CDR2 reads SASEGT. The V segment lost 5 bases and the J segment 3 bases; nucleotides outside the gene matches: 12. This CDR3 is CASSPRSSGRARTDTQYF. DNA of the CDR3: TGTGCCAGCAGTCCGAGATCTAGCGGGAGGGCTAGGACAGATACGCAGTATTTT.

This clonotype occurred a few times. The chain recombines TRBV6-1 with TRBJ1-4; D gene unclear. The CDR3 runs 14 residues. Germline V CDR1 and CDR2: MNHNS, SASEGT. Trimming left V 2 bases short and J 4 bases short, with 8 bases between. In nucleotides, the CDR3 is TGTGCCAGCAGTGAACTAAGCAGTAATGAAAAACTGTTTTTT. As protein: CASSELSSNEKLFF.